This TCR beta chain was recovered during a study of blood T cell repertoires in COVID-19. Study details: Samples came from the United States, Italy and Spain, spanning acute and convalescent COVID-19. The cDNA or gDNA used as material had been derived from T cells, B-cell-depleted T cells, or PBMCs.

Germline-derived CDR1 and CDR2 are SGHRS and YFSETQ. The CDR3 has 17 amino acids. Germline trimming cut 3 bases from V and 1 base from J; bases unmatched to any gene: 4. This clone occurred a few times. Original methodology: Counts of nucleated cells, estimated from reference gene primer amplification, were obtained. Here immunoSEQ multiplex PCR was the method, and the copy in TCRdb shows in-frame clones only, minus some. The V and J calls and clone size come from that table; D and trimming were worked out from the DNA. This table holds under 25,000 clones, approximately 91% found once. The V call is TRBV5-1, the J call TRBJ2-1; 13 nucleotides agree with TRBD2. The sequence came from a human donor in a cohort sampled during active COVID-19. The donor label of this sample is uncertain. The specimen was peripheral blood. CDR3 in DNA: TGCGCCAGCAGCTCGGGACTAGCGGGACCATCCTACAATGAGCAGTTCTTC. This translates into CASSSGLAGPSYNEQFF.